This TCR beta chain was profiled in a study of molecular identifiers for immune sequencing clone quantification. Study outcomes and limitations: Sizes of highly expanded clones could be underestimated through identical TCRs sharing a barcode. Clones exceeding 20 RNA copies carried over 97% of effector molecules but under 1% of naive-cell molecules. One cell's worth of spiked Jurkat TCR RNA was reportedly detectable among about a million naive cells.

This clonotype was picked up many times. Its antigen remains unknown. As previously described, bulk TCR libraries were made using listed TCR primers. From the PCR reads, TCRdb called clonotypes with MiXCR, one entry per CDR3 protein. Seen here are about 100,000 distinct CDR3 sequences, roughly 38% observed once, and the top ten hold around 3.9%. Source material: naive CD8+ T cells from blood, with Jurkat cell RNA spiked in. Noted subset: FACS-sorted CD8+CD4-CCR7+CD45RA+ naive T cells. This TCR was recovered from a human donor in good health. Some libraries in this study had Jurkat cell RNA spiked in.

The CDR3 coding sequence is TGCAGCGTTGAAAACAACGAACGGGATACCACAGATACGCAGTATTTT. It specifies CSVENNERDTTDTQYF. The gene calls are TRBV29-1 and TRBJ2-3; the D gene is possibly TRBD2 (5 bases). CDR3 length: 16 amino acids. V dropped 2 bases and J dropped 2 bases, with 17 bases sitting between them. Germline lookup yields CDR1 SQVTM and CDR2 ANQGSEA.